The 13 T cell receptor beta chains in this list originate from one sample, sequenced in a study of CXCR3-negative and CXCR3-positive naive CD8 T cells. 5' RACE with UMI labels generated the TRB cDNA libraries. Following a re-call of the 5' RACE reads, TCRdb has one entry per CDR3 protein and lacks DNA. Listed are some 130,000 distinct CDR3 sequences; 0.25% to 0.35% falls within the top ten. Sequenced: naive CXCR3- CD8+ T cells from blood. This sample's subset: CD45RO-CCR7+CD27+CD95- naive CD8+ T cells lacking CXCR3 (TNR3-). These receptors were obtained from a human donor in good health. Some clones in this sample may be carry-over from other donors' samples.

This rearrangement joins TRBV7-6 to TRBJ2-1; TCRdb names TRBD2, which stays unverified in the absence of DNA. CDR3 length: 14 amino acids. Germline V gives CDR1 SGHVS, CDR2 FNYEAQ. The chain's CDR3 is CASSLAGGPDEQFF.

The V gene is TRBV7-6, the J gene TRBJ2-7; checking the TCRdb D call of TRBD1 is not possible without DNA. CDR1 and CDR2 (germline): SGHVS, FNYEAQ. This CDR3 is built from 15 residues. CDR3: CASSQGATGGYEQYF.

The genes are TRBV12-3 or TRBV12-4 and TRBJ2-2; the D gene TCRdb calls, TRBD2, cannot be checked with no DNA. CDR3 size: 16 residues. The CDR3 here is CASSPSGGSFTGELFF.

The rearrangement links TRBV29-1 to TRBJ1-2; absent DNA, TCRdb's TRBD1 call cannot be checked. This CDR3 spans 14 amino acids. The germline V gene has CDR1 SQVTM and CDR2 ANQGSEA. This CDR3 is CSVVGQGPNYGYTF.

The CDR3 spells CATSRDRQENQPQHF. The chain links TRBV15 to TRBJ1-5. Germline loops: CDR1 LNHNV, CDR2 YYDKDF (reference sequence). The CDR3 contains 15 residues.

The rearrangement uses TRBV29-1 and TRBJ2-1; lacking DNA, the TRBD2 call made by TCRdb goes unchecked. CDR1 and CDR2 from the germline V gene are SQVTM and ANQGSEA. The CDR3 totals 14 residues. CDR3 region: CSVEWRASYNEQFF.

This sequence joins TRBV20-1 and TRBJ1-5; the TRBD1 assignment by TCRdb is unverifiable without DNA. The length of the CDR3 is 15 residues. CDR1 is DFQATT, CDR2 SNEGSKA, per germline (reference sequence). The CDR3 is CSATDRDEMDQPQHF.

CDR3 region: CSVRATGHEQYF. This sequence joins TRBV29-1 and TRBJ2-7; with no DNA, the TCRdb D assignment of TRBD1 cannot be verified. CDR1 is SQVTM, CDR2 ANQGSEA, per germline. CDR3 size: 12 residues.

V is TRBV28 and J is TRBJ1-1; TCRdb outputs TRBD1, but without DNA this stays unchecked. Per germline, CDR1 MDHEN and CDR2 SYDVKM. The CDR3 length is 15 residues. The CDR3 protein is CASSLGRQMNTEAFF. The full variable domain, in which reference TRBV28 and TRBJ1-1 provide the parts outside the CDR3, is DVKVTQSSRYLVKRTGEKVFLECVQDMDHENMFWYRQDPGLGLRLIYFSYDVKMKEKGDIPEGYSVSREKKERFSLILESASTNQTSMYLCASSLGRQMNTEAFFGQGTRLTVV.

V is TRBV29-1 and J is TRBJ2-2. Germline CDR1 and CDR2: SQVTM and ANQGSEA. The CDR3 has 12 residues. The CDR3: CSVEIGSGELFF.

V usage is TRBV29-1 and J usage is TRBJ2-5; TCRdb gives TRBD1 as the D gene, but with no DNA this cannot be confirmed. The CDR3 covers 14 residues. Germline V gene lookup returns CDR1 SQVTM and CDR2 ANQGSEA. The CDR3: CSVKDLYMGETQYF.

The chain is built from TRBV5-1 and TRBJ1-1; without DNA, the TCRdb call of TRBD1 cannot be checked. The CDR3 covers 15 residues. Germline lookup yields CDR1 SGHRS and CDR2 YFSETQ. The CDR3 region is CASSLVRGANTEAFF.

The chain joins TRBV30 to TRBJ2-6. The CDR3 is 12 amino acids. Germline-derived CDR1 and CDR2 are GTSNPN and SVGIG (reference sequence). This CDR3 reads CAWSGMDGVLTF. Together with reference TRBV30 and TRBJ2-6, the CDR3 gives the full variable domain: SQTIHQWPATLVQPVGSPLSLECTVEGTSNPNLYWYRQAAGRGLQLLFYSVGIGQISSEVPQNLSASRPQDRQFILSSKKLLLSDSGFYLCAWSGMDGVLTFGAGSRLTVL.